This TCR beta chain was found in a study of cytomegalovirus exposure and HLA in healthy donors. The PCR employed 60 Vbeta primers together with 13 Jbeta primers. Libraries were prepared by immunoSEQ multiplex PCR; TCRdb keeps only in-frame clonotypes and omits some of them. There are more than 90,000 clones in the sample; over 60% occur only once, and 7.7% lies in the top ten. Germline-derived CDR1 and CDR2 are GTSNPN and SVGIG (reference sequence). The CDR3 covers 16 residues. V gave up 1 base and J gave up 1 base, with 11 bases separating them. The chain couples TRBV30 to TRBJ2-6, with D tentatively TRBD1 (6 bases). Input material: PBMCs. The origin of this receptor is a female donor in good health and CMV-seronegative. CDR3 in amino acids: CAWSGTAESGANVLTF. The CDR3 DNA is TGTGCCTGGAGTGGGACAGCCGAGTCTGGGGCCAACGTCCTGACTTTC.